The rows below give T cell receptor beta chains drawn from one sample of a study of T-cell reconstitution after alpha-beta-depleted transplantation in children. TCRdb redid the calling of the PCR reads with MiXCR, one entry per CDR3 protein. There are roughly 500,000 distinct CDR3 sequences in the sample; about 11% occur only once, and roughly 2% lies in the top ten. The starting material was PBMCs, obtained before TCRalphabeta/CD19-depleted stem cell transplant. All receptors derive from a child aged 2 to 15 with inherited bone marrow failure, due to receive a stem cell transplant. CDR3s include the opening cysteine and the closing phenylalanine or tryptophan. D genes are given only for firm matches. For some rows the clone size is stated as once, few or many, or as a class when expanded; others skip it.

abundance	v_gene	j_gene	d_gene	CDR3nt	CDR3aa
many	TRBV20-1	TRBJ2-3	TRBD2	TGCAGTGCTAGAGATCGGGAACTAGCGGGAGGTACAGATACGCAGTATTTT	CSARDRELAGGTDTQYF
.	TRBV7-2	TRBJ1-6	TRBD1	TGTGCCAGCAAGTATTCACAGGGGGCATACAATTCACCCCTCCACTTT	CASKYSQGAYNSPLHF
many	TRBV6-5	TRBJ2-7	.	TGTGCCAGCAGGGGAGAAAAATCCTACGAGCAGTACTTC	CASRGEKSYEQYF
many	TRBV4-1	TRBJ2-1	TRBD2	TGCGCCAGCAGCGGGACTAGCGGCCCCTACAATGAGCAGTTCTTC	CASSGTSGPYNEQFF
.	TRBV30	TRBJ2-7	TRBD1	TGTGCCCACGGGACAGGGTACTCCTACGAGCAGTACTTC	CAHGTGYSYEQYF
.	TRBV5-1	TRBJ1-2	.	TGCGCCAGCAGCTCCCAGGACAGAGTTGGCTACACCTTC	CASSSQDRVGYTF
many	TRBV19	TRBJ1-5	.	TGTGCCAGTAGTCACGGCGGCAATCAGCCCCAGCATTTT	CASSHGGNQPQHF
few	TRBV5-6	TRBJ2-7	TRBD2	TGTGCCAGCAGCTTTGCGGGAGCAGGTCTCGAGCAGTACTTC	CASSFAGAGLEQYF
many	TRBV5-6	TRBJ2-6	TRBD1	TGTGCCAGCAGCTTGACAGGGGGCGACTCTGGGGCCAACGTCCTGACTTTC	CASSLTGGDSGANVLTF
few	TRBV28	TRBJ1-5	TRBD1	TGTGCCAGCAGTTTCAGGGGGATGGGTCAGCCCCAGCATTTT	CASSFRGMGQPQHF
.	TRBV30	TRBJ2-5	TRBD2	TGTGCCTGGAGTCTCCCGGGACTAGCGGGAGAAGAGACCCAGTACTTC	CAWSLPGLAGEETQYF
.	TRBV20-1	TRBJ2-2	TRBD2	TGCAGTGCTAGAGGGGGGGGACGTGACACCGGGGAGCTGTTTTTT	CSARGGGRDTGELFF
few	TRBV7-9	TRBJ2-7	.	TGTGCCAGCAGCTTAGCGCGGACAGCGAGCTCCTACGAGCAGTACTTC	CASSLARTASSYEQYF